The T cell receptor (beta chain) described here comes from a study of T cell repertoires in cytomegalovirus infection. Each CDR3 protein is one row after TCRdb ran MiXCR on the reads. The sample has around 78,000 distinct CDR3 sequences, 20% to 30% seen once; the top ten hold approximately 53%. This clonotype was found a few times. Antigen: not known. The CDR3 length is 16 residues. In germline, CDR1 is MNHEY, CDR2 SVGAGI. The V and J ends lost 6 bases and 1 base respectively, with 17 bases between them. This TCR came from a human donor in good health (CMV status not recorded). Some clones in this sample may be carry-over from other donors' samples. This chain joins TRBV6-5 and TRBJ2-3; weak D call: TRBD2 (5 bases). The source material was CD8+ T cells from cultured PBMCs, sampled from culture after CMV antigen stimulation. In nucleotides, the CDR3 is TGTGCCAGCAGATCCCGCCCCCCCGGGGGCACAGATACGCAGTATTTT. This codes for CASRSRPPGGTDTQYF.